This T cell receptor beta chain was retrieved from a study of chemoradiotherapy in HPV16-positive cancers. Study in general: Candidate HPV-specific T-cell clones and common TCR motifs came from functional assays in two HPV16-positive patients. General study results and limits: Candidate HPV-specific clones and E7-related TCR motifs grew in tumor during treatment.

About this clone itself: The antigen is unknown.

Data came from immunoSEQ multiplex PCR; TCRdb stores just in-frame clones and leaves some out. The table has 9,500 or so clones, 74% seen once. V lost 8 bases, J lost 6 bases, and 7 bases stayed unmatched. The V gene's germline CDR1 is SGHTA and CDR2 FQGTGA. CDR3 size: 14 residues. The chain joins TRBV7-3 to TRBJ2-1; TRBD2 aligns across 10 bases. This TCR was recovered from a human donor with HPV-associated anogenital cancer. Sampling was carried out from a patient who underwent chemoradiotherapy. CDR3: CASGGLAEPNEQFF. As DNA, the CDR3 is TGTGCCAGCGGAGGACTAGCGGAACCCAATGAGCAGTTCTTC. Full variable domain (remainder filled in from reference TRBV7-3 and TRBJ2-1): GAGVSQTPSNKVTEKGKYVELRCDPISGHTALYWYRQSLGQGPEFLIYFQGTGAADDSGLPNDRFFAVRPEGSVSTLKIQRTERGDSAVYLCASGGLAEPNEQFFGPGTRLTVL.